The 29 T cell receptor beta chains below were found in one sample sequenced in a study of blood T cells in healthy people across ages. Sample-barcoded 5' priming and a J-beta primer mix drove a second PCR of roughly 6 to 12 cycles. One entry per CDR3 protein results from TCRdb running MiXCR on the 5' RACE reads. The table lists roughly 860,000 distinct CDR3 sequences, approximately 65% of them singletons. The source material was blood. These receptor sequences come from a man under 40 in good health.

The chain carries TRBV6-1 and TRBJ2-1; no reliable D call. The V and J ends lost 2 bases and 4 bases respectively, with 9 bases between them. Germline CDR1 reads MNHNS; CDR2 reads SASEGT. The CDR3 runs to 14 residues. In nucleotides, the CDR3 is TGTGCCAGCAGTGAAACGGCTAGATACAATGAGCAGTTCTTC. Translated: CASSETARYNEQFF.

The J gene is TRBJ2-5, the V gene TRBV7-9; D might be TRBD2 (7 bases). Germline CDR1 SEHNR, CDR2 FQNEAQ (reference sequence). V was pared by 5 bases and J by 2 bases, with 18 bases between. The CDR3 runs to 16 residues. The CDR3 coding sequence is TGTGCCAGCAGCCCCGTCGGGGGGCCCGAGCAAGAGACCCAGTACTTC. Translating it yields CASSPVGGPEQETQYF.

Only a few counts were recorded for this clonotype. V usage is TRBV7-2 and J usage is TRBJ2-7; maybe TRBD1 (6 bases). CDR1 is SGHTA and CDR2 is FQGNSA in the germline V gene. Between the trimmed V and J ends, which lost 1 base and 3 bases, there was a span of 16 bases. This CDR3 is 16 amino acids long. CDR3 DNA: TGTGCCAGCAGCTTAGGGGGTGGACAGACCCTCTACGAGCAGTACTTC. Encoded protein: CASSLGGGQTLYEQYF.

This clonotype has only a few counts. The rearrangement joins TRBV12-3 or TRBV12-4 to TRBJ2-1; 9 nucleotides align to TRBD2. V trimming: 7 bases; J trimming: 10 bases; junction bases outside the gene matches: 11. The CDR3 length is 14 residues. In nucleotides, the CDR3 is TGTGCCAGCACTTCGGGACTAGCTAGGGGAGAGCAGTTCTTC. Translating it yields CASTSGLARGEQFF.

This clonotype has a handful of counts. This chain joins TRBV7-8 and TRBJ2-7; the match to TRBD1 covers 8 bases. Germline CDR1 is SGHVS and CDR2 is FQNEAQ. V lost 5 bases and J lost 3; bases outside the gene matches: 15. The CDR3 is 17 amino acids. Here the CDR3 DNA reads TGTGCCAGCAGCCCAATCGTTGGACAGGGTCTTTTCTACGAGCAGTACTTC. It is translated as CASSPIVGQGLFYEQYF. The full variable domain, its missing parts supplied by reference TRBV7-8 and TRBJ2-7, is GAGVSQSPRYKVAKRGQDVALRCDPISGHVSLFWYQQALGQGPEFLTYFQNEAQLDKSGLPSDRFFAERPEGSVSTLKIQRTQQEDSAVYLCASSPIVGQGLFYEQYFGPGTRLTVT.

The chain has TRBV4-3 and TRBJ2-5; 9 positions agree with TRBD2. CDR1 LGHNA and CDR2 YSLEER come from the germline V gene. The CDR3 sequence is 16 residues long. The V segment lost 0 bases and the J segment 6 bases; nucleotides outside the gene matches: 8. The CDR3 DNA reads TGCGCCAGCAGCCAAGAGGCGGGGGGGTCCCCCAAGACCCAGTACTTC. As protein: CASSQEAGGSPKTQYF.

The V gene is TRBV20-1, the J gene TRBJ2-5; unclear D gene. CDR3 length: 15 amino acids. Germline assignment: CDR1 DFQATT and CDR2 SNEGSKA (reference sequence). V was trimmed by 1 base and J by 6 bases, leaving 18 bases between them. The CDR3 protein is CSARVRRAAEKTQYF. The CDR3 DNA reads TGCAGTGCTAGAGTTCGTCGCGCGGCAGAGAAGACCCAGTACTTC.

The gene calls are TRBV24-1 and TRBJ2-1; the D gene could be TRBD1 or TRBD2 (7 bases each). Trimming pared 9 bases from V and 9 bases from J, leaving 23 bases between. Germline values: CDR1 KGHDR, CDR2 SFDVKD. There are 15 residues in the CDR3. The CDR3 DNA is TGTGCCACCGATGAGGGGGCCGCTGGGAGGGGTGAGCAGTTCTTC. Translating it yields CATDEGAAGRGEQFF.

The V call is TRBV7-2, the J call TRBJ2-1, with 7 bases lining up with TRBD1. V dropped 4 bases and J dropped 2; count of bases not matched to a gene: 5. The CDR3 is 15 residues long. The germline CDR1 and CDR2 sequences are SGHTA and FQGNSA. DNA for the CDR3: TGTGCCAGCAGCTCGTGGACAGGTCCCTACAATGAGCAGTTCTTC. It specifies CASSSWTGPYNEQFF.

A few counts support this clonotype. The J gene is TRBJ1-2, the V gene TRBV20-1; tentatively, D is TRBD1 (5 bases). From germline, CDR1 is DFQATT and CDR2 SNEGSKA (reference sequence). The CDR3 covers 12 residues. The CDR3 DNA reads as TGCAGGCCCAGCCTCCCGGGGGATGGCTACACCTTC. As protein: CRPSLPGDGYTF.

J is TRBJ2-3 and V is TRBV4-3; no definite D call. V lost 4 bases to trimming and J lost 2 bases, with 7 bases between them. From germline, CDR1 is LGHNA and CDR2 YSLEER. The CDR3 consists of 13 residues. CDR3 loop: CASSLILTDTQYF. DNA for the CDR3: TGCGCCAGCAGCCTTATACTCACAGATACGCAGTATTTT.

This clonotype has more than one count but fewer than ten. This chain connects TRBV7-2 to TRBJ2-7, with D perhaps TRBD1 (6 bases). With 0 bases removed from V and 0 bases from J, the gap between germline ends came to 9 bases. This CDR3 is 15 amino acids long. Germline CDR1 reads SGHTA; CDR2 reads FQGNSA. CDR3 protein: CASSLAQTGSYEQYF. The CDR3 region has the DNA TGTGCCAGCAGCTTAGCCCAGACAGGCTCCTACGAGCAGTACTTC. The entire variable domain, with the rest obtained from reference TRBV7-2 and TRBJ2-7, is as follows: GAGVSQSPSNKVTEKGKDVELRCDPISGHTALYWYRQSLGQGLEFLIYFQGNSAPDKSGLPSDRFSAERTGGSVSTLTIQRTQQEDSAVYLCASSLAQTGSYEQYFGPGTRLTVT.

The chain recombines TRBV2 with TRBJ2-1; possibly TRBD2 for D (6 bases). The germline V gene encodes CDR1 SNHLY and CDR2 FYNNEI. The CDR3 extends over 13 amino acids. V shed 3 bases and J shed 7 bases, with 10 bases lying between them. CDR3: CASSEALANEQFF. CDR3 DNA: TGTGCCAGCAGTGAGGCACTAGCTAATGAGCAGTTCTTC.

This sequence joins TRBV3-1 and TRBJ2-4; 7 positions agree with TRBD2. The CDR3 loop spans 14 amino acids. V shed 5 bases and J 8 bases; nucleotides not matched to a gene: 9. From germline, CDR1 is LGHDT and CDR2 YNNKEL (reference sequence). The CDR3: CASSAGRGRDIQYF. For the CDR3, the DNA is TGTGCCAGCAGCGCTGGGAGGGGTAGGGACATTCAGTACTTC.

This clonotype was counted between two and nine times. CDR3 loop: CASSSTGDPYNEQFF. CDR3 DNA: TGTGCCAGCAGCTCCACAGGGGACCCCTACAATGAGCAGTTCTTC. The chain recombines TRBV7-2 with TRBJ2-1; 7 bases align to TRBD1. Trimming cost V 4 bases and J 2 bases; bases outside gene matches: 5. The germline gives CDR1 SGHTA, CDR2 FQGNSA. The CDR3 has 15 residues. The full variable domain, with the rest looked up from reference TRBV7-2 and TRBJ2-1, is GAGVSQSPSNKVTEKGKDVELRCDPISGHTALYWYRQSLGQGLEFLIYFQGNSAPDKSGLPSDRFSAERTGGSVSTLTIQRTQQEDSAVYLCASSSTGDPYNEQFFGPGTRLTVL.

This chain uses TRBV4-2 with TRBJ2-3; D perhaps matches TRBD2 (6 bases). The CDR3 is 16 amino acids. CDR1 is LGHNA and CDR2 is YNFKEQ in the germline V gene. The V gene lost 1 base and the J gene lost 0 bases, with 11 bases spanning the gap. The DNA for the CDR3 is TGTGCCAGCAGCCAAGGGCACGGGAGTAGCACAGATACGCAGTATTTT. Protein sequence: CASSQGHGSSTDTQYF.

The DNA of the CDR3 is TGTGCCAGCAGTTCCTACGGGGGGACCACAGATACGCAGTATTTT. Amino acids: CASSSYGGTTDTQYF. This chain connects TRBV7-3 to TRBJ2-3; 7 bases map to TRBD2. The junction had 8 bases not matched to a gene; V was cut back by 6 bases and J by 2 bases. Germline-derived CDR1 and CDR2 are SGHTA and FQGTGA. This CDR3 is built from 15 residues.

This clonotype was observed a few times. An end of the junction does not agree with germline; a read error may underlie this. V usage is TRBV9 and J usage is TRBJ2-7; D assignment may be TRBD1 or TRBD2 (5 bases each). CDR3 size: 14 residues. Per the germline V gene, CDR1 is SGDLS and CDR2 is YYNGEE. As DNA, the CDR3 is TGCGCCAGCAGCGTCGGGACGTTGACCTACGAGCAGTACTTC. Amino acid sequence: CASSVGTLTYEQYF.

This clonotype was counted only a few times. This chain joins TRBV6-6 and TRBJ1-1, with a tentative D call TRBD1 (5 bases). From germline, CDR1 is MNHNY and CDR2 SVGAGI (reference sequence). V shed 6 bases and J shed 8 bases, with 16 bases lying between them. The CDR3 totals 13 residues. CDR3 nucleotides: TGTGCCAGCAGCGGGGGGGACCCATGGGAAGCTTTCTTT. Encoded protein: CASSGGDPWEAFF.

This clonotype was counted between two and nine times. This chain uses TRBV7-2 with TRBJ2-3; a possible D gene is TRBD2 (6 bases). This CDR3 has 15 residues. CDR1 and CDR2 from the germline V gene are SGHTA and FQGNSA. Trimming pared 1 base from V and 6 bases from J, leaving 14 bases between. CDR3 sequence (DNA): TGTGCCAGCAGCTTAGTCGGGGGTGGTGAGGATACGCAGTATTTT. Amino acid sequence: CASSLVGGGEDTQYF.

This clonotype was found a few times. This rearrangement joins TRBV25-1 to TRBJ2-5; D tentatively fits TRBD1 or TRBD2 (5 bases each). V lost 3 bases to trimming and J lost 5 bases, with 10 bases between them. Germline V gives CDR1 MGHDK, CDR2 SYGVNS. The length of the CDR3 is 13 residues. The CDR3 sequence is CASSDGGRETQYF. CDR3 nucleotides: TGTGCCAGCAGTGATGGGGGAAGGGAGACCCAGTACTTC. The full variable domain, with the rest looked up from reference TRBV25-1 and TRBJ2-5, is EADIYQTPRYLVIGTGKKITLECSQTMGHDKMYWYQQDPGMELHLIHYSYGVNSTEKGDLSSESTVSRIRTEHFPLTLESARPSHTSQYLCASSDGGRETQYFGPGTRLLVL.

This chain connects TRBV20-1 to TRBJ1-2; D is possibly TRBD1 (5 bases). Trimming pared 6 bases from V and 8 bases from J, leaving 19 bases between. Germline V gene lookup returns CDR1 DFQATT and CDR2 SNEGSKA (reference sequence). CDR3 length: 13 amino acids. This CDR3 is CSAPRGNGNGYTF. Written as DNA, the CDR3 is TGCAGTGCCCCCCGGGGGAACGGGAACGGCTACACCTTC.

This sequence joins TRBV20-1 and TRBJ1-5, with D possibly TRBD1 on 5 matching bases. Germline V CDR1 and CDR2: DFQATT, SNEGSKA (reference sequence). Trimming pared 3 bases from V and 3 bases from J, leaving 15 bases between. This CDR3 is built from 15 residues. CDR3 sequence reads: CSASRPGGNNQPQHF. CDR3 nucleotide sequence: TGCAGTGCTAGCAGGCCGGGGGGGAACAATCAGCCCCAGCATTTT.

The gene calls are TRBV6-6 and TRBJ2-7, with 11 bases that match TRBD2. The CDR3 has 14 residues. Trimming took 5 bases from V and 6 from J; bases not matched to a gene: 6. CDR1 is MNHNY and CDR2 is SVGAGI in the germline V gene (reference sequence). The CDR3 loop is CASSATSGESEQYF. The CDR3 DNA reads as TGTGCCAGCAGTGCGACTAGCGGGGAATCCGAGCAGTACTTC.

The rearrangement uses TRBV20-1 and TRBJ2-1; D is perhaps TRBD1 (7 bases). The germline gives CDR1 DFQATT, CDR2 SNEGSKA (reference sequence). The V and J ends lost 5 bases and 9 bases respectively, with 23 bases between them. This CDR3 has 15 residues. The CDR3 DNA is TGCAGTGCTCTTAAGACAGGGCGCGGGGCGGGTGAGCAGTTCTTC. This translates into CSALKTGRGAGEQFF.

The CDR3: CASSYSRQGPDTQYF. CDR3 nucleotides: TGTGCCAGCAGTTACTCGAGACAGGGTCCAGATACGCAGTATTTT. The chain uses TRBV6-2 or TRBV6-3 and TRBJ2-3; 7 nucleotides line up with TRBD1. The CDR3 is 15 residues long. With V trimmed by 0 bases and J by 4 bases, 4 bases remained unmatched. Germline values: CDR1 MNHEY, CDR2 SVGEGT.

The CDR3 sequence is CASSVYGGQAFF. DNA for the CDR3: TGTGCCAGCAGTGTATACGGGGGTCAAGCTTTCTTT. The chain has TRBV25-1 and TRBJ1-1, with D perhaps matching TRBD1 (5 bases). The V end was cut by 4 bases, the J end by 9 bases, with 12 bases between. In germline, CDR1 is MGHDK, CDR2 SYGVNS. The CDR3 is 12 amino acids.

This clonotype was observed a handful of times. The V call is TRBV10-3, the J call TRBJ2-1, with 16 bases fitting TRBD2. Germline lookup yields CDR1 ENHRY and CDR2 SYGVKD. V trimming: 7 bases; J trimming: 6 bases; junction bases outside the gene matches: 12. The CDR3 is 18 amino acids. The CDR3 loop reads CAITPGTSGGAIANEQFF. In DNA, the CDR3 is TGTGCCATCACCCCGGGGACTAGCGGGGGGGCCATCGCCAATGAGCAGTTCTTC.

This clonotype was counted between two and nine times. This chain links TRBV9 with TRBJ1-6; 9 positions agree with TRBD1. The germline gives CDR1 SGDLS, CDR2 YYNGEE. The CDR3 has 17 amino acids. V dropped 3 bases and J dropped 1; count of bases not matched to a gene: 5. Here the CDR3 DNA reads TGTGCCAGCAGCGGAAGACAGGGGGGATCCTATAATTCACCCCTCCACTTT. Amino acids: CASSGRQGGSYNSPLHF. Based on the CDR3 plus reference TRBV9 and TRBJ1-6, the full variable domain is DSGVTQTPKHLITATGQRVTLRCSPRSGDLSVYWYQQSLDQGLQFLIQYYNGEERAKGNILERFSAQQFPDLHSELNLSSLELGDSALYFCASSGRQGGSYNSPLHFGNGTRLTVT.